This T cell receptor beta chain stems from a study of T cell clonality in common variable immunodeficiency. Findings and caveats of the study: Fewer TCRbeta clones were shared among CVID subjects than controls. Authors noted CVID clonality's cause needs subpopulation repertoire sequencing. Fewer deletions and N-nucleotide insertions were reportedly seen in common variable immunodeficiency TCR beta sequences. CVID subjects showed higher TCRbeta clonality than healthy controls.

The table came from immunoSEQ multiplex PCR; TCRdb's copy has only in-frame clones and leaves some out. The table gives around 15,000 clones; the top ten clones make up roughly 4.9% of it. For this clone: What it binds is unknown. The read falls 3 residues short of the CDR3 end, and the missing part is taken from the germline J gene.

V was shortened by 0 bases and J by 1 base, with 3 bases between the two germline ends. Germline CDR1 and CDR2: SQVTM and ANQGSEA. This CDR3 is built from 12 residues. This chain connects TRBV29-1 to TRBJ1-1; D unclear. This receptor was identified in a human donor with common variable immunodeficiency. The specimen sequenced was peripheral blood mononuclear cells. The DNA read from the CDR3 is TGCAGCGTTGAAGATCGGAACACTGAA. Its protein is CSVEDRNTE. From start to end, the CDR3 is CSVEDRNTEAFF.